Sequencing of this T cell receptor (beta chain) was carried out in a study of blood T cell repertoires in COVID-19. On the study more broadly: From the United States, Italy and Spain came samples of acute and convalescent COVID-19. Sources were T cells, B-cell-depleted T cells, or PBMCs; the material itself was cDNA or gDNA.

Original processing methods: Cell counts per sample came from amplifying reference gene primers. The method was immunoSEQ multiplex PCR; TCRdb's version includes in-frame clones alone and lacks a portion of them. That table supplies the V and J calls and clone size; D and trimming were determined from the DNA. There are roughly 110,000 clones in the sample; approximately 80% occur only once, and about 14% lies in the top ten. The CDR3 covers 16 residues. Trimming at V came to 5 bases and at J to 4 bases, leaving 7 bases not matched to a gene. The germline CDR1 and CDR2 sequences are LGHNT and FRNRAP.

Sequenced: peripheral blood. This rearrangement joins TRBV12-5 to TRBJ2-2, with 10 bases aligning to TRBD2. The TCR comes from an older woman with acute or convalescent COVID-19. CDR3 amino acids: CASGTISGRRTGELFF. The CDR3 nucleotides read TGTGCTAGTGGTACAATTAGCGGGAGGCGCACCGGGGAGCTGTTTTTT.